The 19 T cell receptor beta chains given below trace back to one sample, sequenced in a study of T cell clones after liver transplantation. TCRdb's table, derived via immunoSEQ multiplex PCR, lists solely in-frame clones and lacks some. The sample includes nearly 25,000 clones, approximately 71% of them seen just once. Material: CD4+ T cells from blood, obtained before liver transplant. The receptors here all came from a human donor who received a liver transplant.

This clone was seen only a few times. The chain combines TRBV7-6 with TRBJ2-7, with D possibly TRBD1 on 5 matching bases. Per the germline V gene, CDR1 is SGHVS and CDR2 is FNYEAQ. There are 17 residues in the CDR3. The V end was cut by 1 base, the J end by 0 bases, with 16 bases between. The CDR3 DNA reads TGTGCCAGCAGCTTAGGGGTGGGGCAGGGCAGCTCCTACGAGCAGTACTTC. Its protein is CASSLGVGQGSSYEQYF.

There are a few counts of this clone. The chain couples TRBV7-2 to TRBJ2-3; 12 bases agree with TRBD2. Germline V gives CDR1 SGHTA, CDR2 FQGNSA. The CDR3 extends over 18 amino acids. The J segment lost 1 base and the V segment lost 1 base, leaving 6 bases of the junction unmatched. The CDR3 here is CASSLELAGGLRTDTQYF. The CDR3 nucleotides read TGTGCCAGCAGCTTAGAACTAGCGGGGGGCCTCCGCACAGATACGCAGTATTTT.

The J gene is TRBJ2-5, the V gene TRBV28; 9 nucleotides match TRBD2. With 3 bases clipped from V and 1 base from J, the junction kept 21 bases outside the gene matches. The germline V gene has CDR1 MDHEN and CDR2 SYDVKM. CDR3 size: 21 residues. The CDR3 spells CASSFGLGQTLTSGSQETQYF. DNA of the CDR3: TGTGCCAGCAGTTTTGGTCTTGGACAGACCCTAACTAGCGGGTCCCAAGAGACCCAGTACTTC.

This clone was seen only a few times. Here the CDR3 DNA reads TGCGCCAGCAGCTTGAGTCCGGACTTTACTTCGACGGACAATGAGCAGTTCTTC. This encodes CASSLSPDFTSTDNEQFF. The V and J genes are TRBV5-1 and TRBJ2-1, with D perhaps TRBD2 (5 bases). The V and J ends lost 1 base and 5 bases respectively, with 22 bases between them. This CDR3 is 18 amino acids long. Germline lookup yields CDR1 SGHRS and CDR2 YFSETQ. Based on the CDR3 plus reference TRBV5-1 and TRBJ2-1, the full variable domain is KAGVTQTPRYLIKTRGQQVTLSCSPISGHRSVSWYQQTPGQGLQFLFEYFSETQRNKGNFPGRFSGRQFSNSRSEMNVSTLELGDSALYLCASSLSPDFTSTDNEQFFGPGTRLTVL.

This clone has a single count. The chain employs TRBV15 and TRBJ2-2; D unresolved. The CDR3 loop spans 15 amino acids. The V end lost 0 bases, the J end lost 1 base, and 6 bases lay between the germline ends. Germline V lookup: CDR1 LNHNV, CDR2 YYDKDF (reference sequence). The CDR3 loop is CATSRELRNTGELFF. The CDR3 coding sequence is TGTGCCACCAGCAGAGAATTGAGGAACACCGGGGAGCTGTTTTTT.

The genes are TRBV7-2 and TRBJ1-5; TRBD1 matches at 8 bases. The CDR3 runs 15 residues. V lost 2 bases to trimming and J lost 2 bases; unmatched junction nucleotides: 2. The germline V gene encodes CDR1 SGHTA and CDR2 FQGNSA. CDR3 sequence reads: CASSLIQGGNQPQHF. The CDR3 region has the DNA TGTGCCAGCAGCTTAATACAGGGGGGCAATCAGCCCCAGCATTTT.

The CDR3 DNA is TGTGCCAGCAGCCCGGTCGAGTTCAGGGGCTACACCTTC. Translated, it gives CASSPVEFRGYTF. J is TRBJ1-2 and V is TRBV7-9; no firm D call. CDR1 SEHNR and CDR2 FQNEAQ come from the germline V gene (reference sequence). The CDR3 has 13 residues. V lost 5 bases and J 8 bases, leaving 15 bases between the germline ends.

The rearrangement uses TRBV30 and TRBJ1-2; D gene ambiguous. The CDR3 contains 14 residues. Looked up from germline, CDR1 is GTSNPN and CDR2 is SVGIG (reference sequence). The V gene lost 3 bases and the J gene lost 4 bases, with 15 bases spanning the gap. CDR3 in DNA: TGTGCCTGGAGCCTAAAGAGTGACCTCTATGGCTACACCTTC. It yields the protein CAWSLKSDLYGYTF.

The V gene is TRBV2, the J gene TRBJ1-2, with TRBD1 matching 9 bases. The CDR3 loop spans 14 amino acids. V shed 6 bases and J 4 bases; nucleotides not matched to a gene: 6. The germline CDR1 and CDR2 sequences are SNHLY and FYNNEI. CDR3 coding DNA: TGTGCCAGCAGCGGGACAGGGCAGGTCTATGGCTACACCTTC. Translation gives CASSGTGQVYGYTF.

This chain uses TRBV6-1 with TRBJ2-3; weak D call: TRBD2 (5 bases). Germline CDR1 and CDR2: MNHNS and SASEGT. Trimming took off 2 bases at V and 6 bases at J, with 9 bases between the two ends. This CDR3 comprises 13 residues. The CDR3 sequence: CASSEFSGDTQYF. CDR3 nucleotides: TGTGCCAGCAGTGAATTTTCGGGGGATACGCAGTATTTT.

This chain uses TRBV29-1 with TRBJ2-5; D perhaps matches TRBD1 (5 bases). The CDR3 has 12 residues. Germline V gene sequence: CDR1 SQVTM, CDR2 ANQGSEA. Trimming removed 1 base from V and 5 bases from J, with 8 bases in between. The chain's CDR3 is CSVEVQAETQYF. The CDR3 DNA follows: TGCAGCGTTGAAGTACAGGCGGAGACCCAGTACTTC.

The rearrangement joins TRBV19 to TRBJ2-3; 7 nucleotides align to TRBD1. Germline CDR1 reads LNHDA; CDR2 reads SQIVND (reference sequence). The CDR3 has 14 residues. V lost 6 bases, J lost 1 base, and 4 bases stayed unmatched. As DNA, the CDR3 is TGTGCCAGTAGGCCCACAGGGGGCACAGATACGCAGTATTTT. Amino acids: CASRPTGGTDTQYF.

The chain is built from TRBV4-3 and TRBJ2-5; 15 nucleotides line up with TRBD2. This CDR3 spans 16 amino acids. V shed 3 bases, J shed 9 bases, and the junction held 8 bases outside the gene matches. The germline CDR1 and CDR2 sequences are LGHNA and YSLEER. CDR3 in amino acids: CASSQGTSGRPGAQYF. The DNA for the CDR3 is TGCGCCAGCAGCCAGGGGACTAGCGGGAGGCCGGGGGCCCAGTACTTC.

The chain links TRBV5-1 to TRBJ2-5; the match to TRBD2 covers 9 bases. V dropped 7 bases and J dropped 4; count of bases not matched to a gene: 5. The CDR3 is 13 residues long. CDR1 is SGHRS, CDR2 YFSETQ, per germline. CDR3 DNA: TGCGCCAGCTCCGGGACTAGCCCAGAGACCCAGTACTTC. Amino acid sequence: CASSGTSPETQYF.

This clone was found once. The chain has TRBV11-3 and TRBJ2-1, with unresolved D. This CDR3 spans 12 amino acids. Germline V lookup: CDR1 SGHNT, CDR2 YENEEA. V gave up 5 bases and J gave up 2 bases, with 4 bases separating them. The CDR3 loop is CASSPTYNEQFF. The DNA of the CDR3 is TGTGCCAGCAGCCCCACCTACAATGAGCAGTTCTTC. The variable domain in full, completed from reference TRBV11-3 and TRBJ2-1, reads EAGVVQSPRYKIIEKKQPVAFWCNPISGHNTLYWYLQNLGQGPELLIRYENEEAVDDSQLPKDRFSAERLKGVDSTLKIQPAELGDSAVYLCASSPTYNEQFFGPGTRLTVL.

The chain joins TRBV10-3 to TRBJ1-3; D gene uncertain. The CDR3 loop spans 14 amino acids. Trimming took 6 bases from V and 0 from J, leaving 9 bases between them. Germline lookup yields CDR1 ENHRY and CDR2 SYGVKD. CDR3 protein: CAISSDNSGNTIYF. The DNA for the CDR3 is TGTGCCATCAGCTCGGATAACTCTGGAAACACCATATATTTT.

The table lists this clone with a few counts. This sequence joins TRBV6-1 and TRBJ1-2, with D unresolved. V lost 7 bases and J lost 3, with 12 bases in between. This CDR3 spans 13 amino acids. The germline CDR1 and CDR2 sequences are MNHNS and SASEGT. The CDR3 is CASKEGLDYGYTF. The DNA for the CDR3 is TGTGCCAGCAAGGAGGGCCTAGACTATGGCTACACCTTC.

The rearrangement links TRBV5-4 to TRBJ2-5; D is uncertain. V was cut by 2 bases and J by 2 bases, with 13 bases left in between. This CDR3 contains 15 residues. Germline V lookup: CDR1 SGHNT, CDR2 YYREEE (reference sequence). The chain's CDR3 is CASSLALAGQETQYF. The CDR3, as DNA: TGTGCCAGCAGCTTAGCGTTGGCAGGACAAGAGACCCAGTACTTC.

This clone showed up just a few times. The V call is TRBV7-9, the J call TRBJ1-2, with a weak D call TRBD1 (6 bases). The CDR3 covers 15 residues. The germline V gene has CDR1 SEHNR and CDR2 FQNEAQ (reference sequence). V was trimmed by 5 bases and J by 6 bases, leaving 19 bases between them. The CDR3 DNA reads as TGTGCCAGCAGCCTTAATACAGGGCGACGGAATGGCTACACCTTC. As protein: CASSLNTGRRNGYTF.